These 10 T cell receptor beta chains came from one sample sequenced in a study of blood T cell repertoires in COVID-19. This table comes from immunoSEQ multiplex PCR, and its TCRdb copy is limited to in-frame clones, with some not included. The profile shows over 65,000 clones, over 75% of them singletons. The source material was peripheral blood. Receptor source: a human donor in a cohort sampled during active COVID-19.

The CDR3 loop reads CASSEMEGNTEAFF. Written as DNA, the CDR3 is TGTGCCAGCAGTGAAATGGAGGGGAACACTGAAGCTTTCTTT. The chain carries TRBV2 and TRBJ1-1; no clear D. Trimming stripped 2 bases from V and 1 base from J, with 8 bases between. The CDR3 has 14 amino acids. CDR1 is SNHLY, CDR2 FYNNEI, per germline.

This sequence joins TRBV7-8 and TRBJ2-5, with 11 nucleotides matching TRBD2. After removal of 8 bases from V and 0 bases from J, the junction contained 5 bases not matched to a gene. The germline gives CDR1 SGHVS, CDR2 FQNEAQ. There are 15 residues in the CDR3. The CDR3 spells CASGSTSGNQETQYF. As DNA, the CDR3 is TGTGCCAGCGGTTCGACTAGCGGGAACCAAGAGACCCAGTACTTC.

V gene TRBV2 combines with J gene TRBJ1-4, with D perhaps TRBD1 (5 bases). The CDR3 totals 14 residues. CDR1 is SNHLY and CDR2 is FYNNEI in the germline V gene. Trimming removed 4 bases at V and 8 bases at J, with 14 bases between. CDR3: CASSGGGAGEKLFF. Here the CDR3 DNA reads TGTGCCAGCAGTGGGGGAGGGGCTGGGGAAAAACTGTTTTTT.

The chain carries TRBV7-9 and TRBJ2-2; 7 bases are a match to TRBD1. The trim removed 8 bases at V and 5 bases at J, leaving 5 bases unmatched. Germline V lookup: CDR1 SEHNR, CDR2 FQNEAQ (reference sequence). This CDR3 has 13 residues. CDR3 in DNA: TGTGCCAGCCGACAGGGAGAGACCGGGGAGCTGTTTTTT. This codes for CASRQGETGELFF.

This rearrangement joins TRBV5-1 to TRBJ1-1; TRBD1 might be the D (6 bases). CDR3 length: 13 residues. V was shortened by 5 bases and J by 6 bases, with 14 bases between the two germline ends. CDR1 is SGHRS, CDR2 YFSETQ, per germline. CDR3 residues: CASSPPGVPEAFF. CDR3 bases: TGCGCCAGCAGTCCCCCAGGGGTCCCTGAAGCTTTCTTT.

The rearrangement joins TRBV3-1 (or the pseudogene TRBV3-2) to TRBJ1-6; no reliable D call. The V gene's germline CDR1 is LGHDT and CDR2 YNNKEL (reference sequence). V was shortened by 0 bases and J by 9 bases, with 9 bases between the two germline ends. CDR3 length: 14 amino acids. The CDR3 region has the DNA TGTGCCAGCAGCCAAGATCTGTCTATTTCACCCCTCCACTTT. This translates into CASSQDLSISPLHF.

V usage is TRBV4-2 and J usage is TRBJ2-3; D call uncertain. Trimming pared 4 bases from V and 3 bases from J, leaving 5 bases between. The CDR3 has 12 residues. CDR1 LGHNA and CDR2 YNFKEQ come from the germline V gene. CDR3 residues: CASSLATDTQYF. CDR3 sequence (DNA): TGTGCCAGCAGCCTCGCGACAGATACGCAGTATTTT.

In its sample, this clone was seen a few times. V usage is TRBV30 and J usage is TRBJ1-5; D is unclear. This CDR3 is built from 13 residues. Germline assignment: CDR1 GTSNPN and CDR2 SVGIG (reference sequence). V lost 7 bases and J 3 bases, leaving 13 bases between the germline ends. CDR3 residues: CAYDAGFNQPQHF. CDR3 DNA sequence: TGTGCCTATGACGCGGGCTTCAATCAGCCCCAGCATTTT.

Written as DNA, the CDR3 is TGTGCCAGCAGTCAAGCCGGCGGGAACACCGGGGAGCTGTTTTTT. Translation: CASSQAGGNTGELFF. The rearrangement uses TRBV6-2 or TRBV6-3 and TRBJ2-2; D remains unclear. V lost 5 bases and J 1 base, leaving 11 bases between the germline ends. The germline V gene has CDR1 MNHEY and CDR2 SVGEGT. CDR3 length: 15 residues.

The chain combines TRBV7-9 with TRBJ2-1, with D maybe TRBD2 (5 bases). Germline lookup yields CDR1 SEHNR and CDR2 FQNEAQ (reference sequence). There are 12 residues in the CDR3. V gave up 6 bases and J gave up 9 bases, with 12 bases separating them. CDR3 protein: CASSPSGIEQFF. The CDR3 bases are TGTGCCAGCAGTCCCAGCGGTATTGAGCAGTTCTTC.